The clone carrying this TCR beta chain has only a few counts. Its antigen is undetermined. The CDR3 contains 15 residues. Germline CDR1 MNHNS, CDR2 SASEGT. J gave up 4 bases and V 3 bases, and 6 bases lay outside the gene matches. The sample originates from a study of vaccination and CD4 T cells after COVID-19. About the study: Two of the convalescents were Hispanic, and convalescents were six males and four females. The interval from dose two to post-vaccine sampling had a median of around 79 days, and it ranged from 14 to 241. Overlapping SARS-CoV-2, HCoV-NL63, HCoV-OC43 and HCoV-229E spike peptides stimulated the cells.

The treatment is: 10-day PBMC culture with coronavirus spike peptide pools or control peptides (ViraFEST assay). These CD4+ T cells came from an unexposed donor, sampled before the COVID-19 pandemic (2011-2018). An Oncomine TCR Beta short-read assay was used to sequence the DNA from cultured CD4+ T cells. MiXCR, run by TCRdb on the PCR reads, gives a single entry per CDR3 protein. The data hold 3,500 to 4,500 distinct CDR3 sequences, with less than 50% observed a single time. This rearrangement joins TRBV6-1 to TRBJ1-2; TRBD1 matches at 9 bases. The sample consisted of CD4+ T cells from blood, cultured in vitro. This clonotype was sampled from a human donor in good health. The DNA for the CDR3 is TGTGCCAGCAGTGATGGGACAGGGCTTTTCTATGGCTACACCTTC. Its translation: CASSDGTGLFYGYTF.